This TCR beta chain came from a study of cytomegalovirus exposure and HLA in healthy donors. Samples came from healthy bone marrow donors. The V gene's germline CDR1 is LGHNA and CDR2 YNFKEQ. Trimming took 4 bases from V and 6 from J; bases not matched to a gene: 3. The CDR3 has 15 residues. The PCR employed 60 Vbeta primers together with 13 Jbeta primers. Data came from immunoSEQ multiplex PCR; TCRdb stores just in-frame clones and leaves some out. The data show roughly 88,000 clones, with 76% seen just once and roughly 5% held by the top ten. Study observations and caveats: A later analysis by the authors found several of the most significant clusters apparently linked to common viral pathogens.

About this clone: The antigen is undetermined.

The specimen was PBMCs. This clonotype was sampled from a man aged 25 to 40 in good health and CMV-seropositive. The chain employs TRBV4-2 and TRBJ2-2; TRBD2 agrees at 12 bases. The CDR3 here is CASSPSGGAAGELFF. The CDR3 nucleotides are TGTGCCAGCAGCCCTAGCGGGGGGGCCGCCGGGGAGCTGTTTTTT.